The rows below give T cell receptor beta chains drawn from one sample of a study of PD-1 blockade in classical Hodgkin lymphoma. Clones were read by immunoSEQ multiplex PCR, and TCRdb kept only the in-frame ones, dropping some. Of about 6,000 clones listed, nearly 55% are singletons. Source: CD8+ T cells from blood, taken at baseline. The receptors were sampled from a human donor with classical Hodgkin lymphoma. The CDR3 runs from the conserved cysteine through the conserved F or W. The D gene is left open where the match is weak. Clone size is stated in some rows and not others, as once, few, many or a class when expanded.

clone_size	v_call	cdr3_length	d_call	j_call	cdr3_aa	cdr3_nt
-	TRBV27	14	TRBD1	TRBJ2-1	CASSDRADNNEQFF	TGTGCCAGCAGCGACAGGGCAGACAACAATGAGCAGTTCTTC
few	TRBV11-2	19	TRBD1	TRBJ1-1	CASSPYPHMTGGKNTEAFF	TGTGCCAGCAGCCCATACCCCCACATGACAGGGGGGAAAAACACTGAAGCTTTCTTT
-	TRBV27	13	-	TRBJ2-1	CASSLQGWYEQFF	TGTGCCAGCAGTTTGCAGGGTTGGTATGAGCAGTTCTTC
-	TRBV5-1	14	-	TRBJ1-1	CASTRDGEQTEAFF	TGCGCCAGTACAAGGGATGGAGAACAGACTGAAGCTTTCTTT
-	TRBV28	14	-	TRBJ1-1	CASSASRGNTEAFF	TGTGCCAGCAGTGCTTCTCGGGGGAACACTGAAGCTTTCTTT
-	TRBV7-9	16	-	TRBJ1-2	CASSPGGPGDIYGYTF	TGTGCCAGCAGCCCTGGGGGTCCAGGGGACATCTATGGCTACACCTTC
-	TRBV6-4	15	TRBD1	TRBJ2-1	CASSDRQGAKNEQFF	TGTGCCAGCAGTGACAGGCAGGGGGCGAAGAATGAGCAGTTCTTC
medium-sized	TRBV5-1	14	-	TRBJ2-5	CASSPDGEQETQYF	TGCGCCAGCAGCCCGGACGGAGAACAAGAGACCCAGTACTTC
-	TRBV19	15	TRBD2	TRBJ2-7	CASKSGTTYSYEQYF	TGTGCCAGTAAGTCCGGGACTACTTACTCCTACGAGCAGTACTTC
medium-sized	TRBV11-2	15	TRBD2	TRBJ2-1	CASSFGSGRGNEQFF	TGTGCCAGCAGCTTCGGAAGCGGGAGGGGGAATGAGCAGTTCTTC
-	TRBV5-4	19	-	TRBJ2-6	CASSWGWEGASGRANVLTF	TGTGCCAGCAGCTGGGGGTGGGAAGGGGCCTCTGGGAGGGCCAACGTCCTGACTTTC
once	TRBV4-1	15	TRBD1	TRBJ2-7	CASSPTGTGTYEQYF	TGCGCCAGCAGCCCGACGGGGACAGGGACCTACGAGCAGTACTTC
large	TRBV11-3	12	-	TRBJ2-2	CASRGGTGELFF	TGTGCCAGCAGGGGGGGCACCGGGGAGCTGTTTTTT
-	TRBV7-9	17	TRBD2	TRBJ2-1	CASSGLAGPSSYNEQFF	TGTGCCAGCTCGGGACTAGCGGGACCGAGCTCCTACAATGAGCAGTTCTTC
-	TRBV27	16	TRBD2	TRBJ2-1	CASSPRLAGVELEQFF	TGTGCCAGCAGTCCCAGACTAGCGGGAGTCGAACTTGAGCAGTTCTTC
once	TRBV6-1	16	TRBD1	TRBJ2-5	CASSDPGDRGEETQYF	TGTGCCAGCAGTGATCCGGGGGACAGGGGAGAGGAGACCCAGTACTTC
few	TRBV2	16	-	TRBJ1-4	CASSENWIGMSEKLFF	TGTGCCAGCAGTGAGAACTGGATAGGGATGAGTGAAAAACTGTTTTTT
few	TRBV9	15	TRBD2	TRBJ2-7	CASSVSSGLPYEQYF	TGTGCCAGCAGCGTTTCTAGCGGGCTTCCCTACGAGCAGTACTTC
-	TRBV29-1	15	-	TRBJ2-1	CSVERGKATYNEQFF	TGCAGCGTCGAACGGGGGAAGGCTACCTACAATGAGCAGTTCTTC
-	TRBV4-1	14	-	TRBJ1-1	CASSQDREGTEAFF	TGCGCCAGCAGCCAAGATCGGGAGGGGACTGAAGCTTTCTTT
few	TRBV7-2	15	TRBD2	TRBJ2-7	CASSLSGTHSYEQYF	TGTGCCAGCAGCTTAAGCGGGACTCACTCCTACGAGCAGTACTTC
once	TRBV15	14	-	TRBJ2-7	CATSRKDSTYEQYF	TGTGCCACCAGCAGAAAAGACTCTACCTACGAGCAGTACTTC
-	TRBV27	13	-	TRBJ2-7	CASSFEVGYEQYF	TGTGCCAGCAGTTTCGAGGTGGGCTACGAGCAGTACTTC
-	TRBV2	16	-	TRBJ2-1	CASSDLATSSYNEQFF	TGTGCCAGCAGTGACTTAGCGACAAGCTCCTACAATGAGCAGTTCTTC
medium-sized	TRBV6-5	14	TRBD1	TRBJ1-1	CASSYGQGNTEAFF	TGTGCCAGCAGTTACGGACAGGGGAACACTGAAGCTTTCTTT
medium-sized	TRBV7-9	13	-	TRBJ1-1	CASSLARGAEAFF	TGTGCCAGCAGCTTAGCGCGGGGGGCCGAAGCTTTCTTT
few	TRBV7-8	17	TRBD1	TRBJ1-4	CASSFNRDRAHNEKLFF	TGTGCCAGCAGCTTTAACCGGGACAGGGCTCATAATGAAAAACTGTTTTTT
-	TRBV9	14	TRBD1	TRBJ2-7	CASSVGQGAYEQYF	TGTGCCAGCAGCGTAGGACAGGGGGCCTACGAGCAGTACTTC
-	TRBV28	16	-	TRBJ2-7	CASSSIKTATIYEQYF	TGTGCCAGCAGTTCTATCAAGACAGCTACTATTTACGAGCAGTACTTC
-	TRBV7-2	17	TRBD1	TRBJ2-2	CASSLTLGQGQSGELFF	TGTGCCAGCAGCTTAACTTTGGGACAGGGCCAGTCCGGGGAGCTGTTTTTT
once	TRBV28	15	TRBD1	TRBJ1-5	CASSTRDRANQPQHF	TGTGCCAGCAGTACAAGGGACAGGGCAAATCAGCCCCAGCATTTT
-	TRBV5-5	14	TRBD1	TRBJ2-7	CASSSGTGSYEQYF	TGTGCCAGCAGCTCCGGGACAGGCTCCTACGAGCAGTACTTC
-	TRBV2	15	TRBD2	TRBJ2-7	CASRTEREGLYEQYF	TGTGCCAGCAGGACGGAGCGGGAGGGACTCTACGAGCAGTACTTC
few	TRBV7-9	16	-	TRBJ1-1	CASSSPRRDPRGEAFF	TGTGCCAGCAGCTCGCCCCGCCGGGACCCGAGAGGTGAAGCTTTCTTT
medium-sized	TRBV5-1	13	-	TRBJ1-1	CASSLAVNTEAFF	TGCGCCAGCAGCTTGGCCGTGAACACTGAAGCTTTCTTT
large	TRBV19	13	-	TRBJ1-2	CASSPGQHYGYTF	TGTGCCAGTAGTCCCGGACAGCACTATGGCTACACCTTC
-	TRBV11-2	15	TRBD2	TRBJ2-1	CASRDLAGGGNEQFF	TGTGCCAGCAGGGATCTAGCGGGAGGAGGGAATGAGCAGTTCTTC
-	TRBV7-9	15	-	TRBJ2-5	CASSLNTGDKRTQYF	TGTGCCAGCAGCTTAAACACCGGGGACAAGAGAACCCAGTACTTC
-	TRBV19	13	-	TRBJ2-1	CASSVLFYNEQFF	TGTGCCAGTTCCGTTCTATTCTACAATGAGCAGTTCTTC
-	TRBV5-4	16	-	TRBJ2-7	CASSLVSGAPTYEQYF	TGTGCCAGCAGCTTGGTTTCGGGGGCGCCGACCTACGAGCAGTACTTC
-	TRBV5-6	12	-	TRBJ1-3	CASSSLGNTIYF	TGTGCCAGCAGCTCGCTGGGAAACACCATATATTTT
-	TRBV7-2	15	-	TRBJ2-7	CASSPPRDGAFEQYF	TGTGCCAGCAGCCCCCCCCGGGACGGGGCCTTCGAGCAGTACTTC
medium-sized	TRBV27	17	-	TRBJ1-6	CASSLSGWDVSNSPLHF	TGTGCCAGCAGTTTATCGGGTTGGGATGTATCTAATTCACCCCTCCACTTT
once	TRBV1	17	-	TRBJ2-1	CTSSPCSGSITYNEQFF	TGCACCAGCAGTCCGTGTAGCGGGAGCATCACCTACAATGAGCAGTTCTTC
-	TRBV4-1	14	-	TRBJ1-5	CASSQSKGGSPQHF	TGCGCCAGCAGCCAATCCAAGGGAGGGTCGCCCCAGCATTTT
-	TRBV5-8	14	TRBD1	TRBJ1-2	CASSQDRENYGYTF	TGCGCCAGCAGCCAAGACAGGGAGAACTATGGCTACACCTTC
few	TRBV29-1	13	TRBD1	TRBJ2-7	CSVLTGSSYEQYF	TGCAGCGTCTTGACAGGGAGCTCCTACGAGCAGTACTTC
few	TRBV6-5	12	-	TRBJ2-7	CASSPTSYEQYF	TGTGCCAGCAGTCCCACTTCCTACGAGCAGTACTTC
-	TRBV2	14	TRBD1	TRBJ1-3	CASSDSTDRLTIYF	TGTGCCAGCAGTGATTCGACGGACAGGCTAACCATATATTTT
once	TRBV6-5	15	-	TRBJ2-7	CASSSGLPSAYEQYF	TGTGCCAGCAGTTCGGGACTTCCGTCGGCCTACGAGCAGTACTTC
-	TRBV7-6	15	-	TRBJ2-5	CASSFRGTHQETQYF	TGTGCCAGCAGCTTCAGGGGGACTCACCAAGAGACCCAGTACTTC
-	TRBV29-1	11	-	TRBJ2-5	CSVDLGGTQYF	TGCAGCGTTGACCTTGGCGGGACCCAGTACTTC